The TCR beta chain under discussion was sequenced for a study of T-cell memory formation after mild COVID-19. Overall study context: There were largely donor-specific TCR clusters. Study conclusions and caveats: Clones that shrank (day 15 to 85) were balanced CD4/CD8, whereas later expanders leaned CD4+. Confirmation was lacking for SARS-CoV-2 specificity of second-wave clones that peaked on day 37.

5'RACE primed from the constant segment yielded TCR alpha and TCR beta cDNA libraries bearing sample barcodes and UMIs. TCRdb used MiXCR to reprocess the 5' RACE reads, holding one entry per CDR3 protein. The sample records around 390,000 distinct CDR3 sequences, about 15% being singletons. Concerning this clonotype itself: Its matching antigen is unknown.

The V end was cut by 3 bases, the J end by 5 bases, with 8 bases between. CDR3 size: 12 residues. Germline V gene data show CDR1 as SEHNR and CDR2 as FQNEAQ (reference sequence). Sequencing was performed on PBMCs or a T cell subset sorted from them (not recorded which). This clonotype originated in a man younger than 30 who had mild COVID-19 (a few samples of this study predate the infection). Cell type and time point are not known. The V and J genes are TRBV7-9 and TRBJ2-7; D ambiguous. The DNA for the CDR3 is TGTGCCAGCAGCTTTGGGGTCGACGAGCAGTACTTC. It is translated as CASSFGVDEQYF.